This T cell receptor beta chain was recovered during a study of a mutant IDH1 vaccine in newly diagnosed glioma. Study background: There were roughly 62% males and around 40% females among treated patients, whose mean age was approximately 40 years. Most patients had received both radiotherapy and temozolomide, the prior options being radiotherapy, temozolomide, or both.

The time point: baseline, week 1 (first vaccination visit). The treatment was: pre-vaccination baseline after standard-of-care therapy. This CDR3 is 14 amino acids long. The V gene's germline CDR1 is MNHNS and CDR2 SASEGT. V gave up 1 base and J gave up 4 bases, with 9 bases separating them. Generated by immunoSEQ multiplex PCR, the TCRdb table keeps only in-frame clones and is missing some. The sample has around 82,000 clones; about 80% are singletons. The rearrangement links TRBV6-1 to TRBJ2-3, with a tentative D call TRBD1 (5 bases). The TCR was taken from a man aged 35 to 55 with glioma. Some clones in this sample may be carry-over from other donors' samples. The sample here was PBMCs, taken from a glioma patient treated with radiotherapy, temozolomide or both. CDR3: CASSEEGVPDTQYF. CDR3 sequence (DNA): TGTGCCAGCAGTGAAGAAGGGGTCCCAGATACGCAGTATTTT.